Below, 4 T cell receptor beta chains from the same sample are listed, as sequenced in a study of cytomegalovirus exposure and HLA in healthy donors. A multiplex PCR was run with 60 Vbeta primers and 13 Jbeta primers. The repertoire was sequenced with immunoSEQ multiplex PCR; TCRdb's copy has only in-frame clones and lacks some. This sample carries some 180,000 clones, approximately 11% of them seen once, and the ten largest clones take over 6.5%. The sample comprised PBMCs. The receptors here all came from a man aged 45 to 65 in good health and CMV-seropositive.

Only a few counts were recorded for this clone. The chain has TRBV5-1 and TRBJ2-5; a weak D match, TRBD2 (6 bases). V lost 0 bases and J lost 4, with 16 bases in between. CDR1 SGHRS and CDR2 YFSETQ come from the germline V gene. The CDR3 is 16 amino acids. The CDR3 protein is CASSLGGQGGRETQYF. The CDR3, as DNA: TGCGCCAGCAGCTTGGGCGGGCAGGGAGGACGAGAGACCCAGTACTTC.

CDR3 DNA sequence: TGTGCCATCAGTGAGGAGCCAGGGGGTTATGGCTACACCTTC. Residues: CAISEEPGGYGYTF. V usage is TRBV10-3 and J usage is TRBJ1-2; 7 nucleotides agree with TRBD1. Trimming cost V 2 bases and J 5 bases; bases outside gene matches: 5. CDR3 length: 14 residues. The V gene's germline CDR1 is ENHRY and CDR2 SYGVKD.

This clone occurred a few times. The chain links TRBV18 to TRBJ1-1; TRBD1 matches at 7 bases. After removal of 3 bases from V and 0 bases from J, the junction contained 7 bases not matched to a gene. Germline V gene sequence: CDR1 KGHSH, CDR2 LQKENI. The CDR3 loop spans 16 amino acids. The DNA for the CDR3 is TGTGCCAGCTCACCGGGACAGACGAGATTGAACACTGAAGCTTTCTTT. As protein: CASSPGQTRLNTEAFF.

This clone has just a few counts. Here the CDR3 DNA reads TGTGCCAGCAGTGTCAGGGACTACACCGGGGAGCTGTTTTTT. Protein sequence: CASSVRDYTGELFF. The chain recombines TRBV2 with TRBJ2-2; D might be TRBD2 (6 bases). With 4 bases removed from V and 3 bases from J, the gap between germline ends came to 9 bases. The V gene's germline CDR1 is SNHLY and CDR2 FYNNEI. The CDR3 runs 14 residues.